This T cell receptor beta chain was documented in a study of CD8+CD57+ T cells in acquired aplastic anemia. About the research overall: CD4+ and CD8+ cells, once sorted, gave DNA averaging approximately 3 ug.

For this clonotype: Its antigen is currently unknown.

CDR3 and TCR beta VDJ profiling relied on genomic DNA as the template. TCRdb reprocessed the reads via MiXCR and lists one record per CDR3 protein. The data show 150,000 to 200,000 distinct CDR3 sequences, 55% to 70% seen once. V lost 5 bases and J 8 bases, leaving 13 bases between the germline ends. This CDR3 spans 14 amino acids. Germline V gene sequence: CDR1 SEHNR, CDR2 FQNEAQ (reference sequence). General study findings and limits: A significant difference in CD8+ Simpson's diversity between patients and controls was not found. Fewer than 30 CD8+ CDR3 sequences were shared between patients and controls.

Source material: sorted CD4+, CD8+, or CD8+CD57+ T cells (not recorded which) from PBMCs. The receptor's source is a human donor with severe aplastic anemia or a healthy control (not recorded which). V usage is TRBV7-9 and J usage is TRBJ2-6; D might be TRBD2 (6 bases). The CDR3 is CASSPPRGSNVLTF. The CDR3 coding sequence is TGTGCCAGCAGCCCCCCCCGGGGGTCCAACGTCCTGACTTTC.